This TCR beta chain came from a study of blood T cell repertoires in COVID-19. Study details: PBMCs, B-cell-depleted T cells, or T cells provided the cDNA or gDNA that made up the material.

As processed by the authors: Reference gene primer amplification gave nucleated cell count estimates. Only in-frame clones appear in the TCRdb table, and some are missing; sequencing was by immunoSEQ multiplex PCR. V and J calls and clone size are given by that table; D and trimming were obtained from the DNA. There are 150,000 to 200,000 clones in the sample; about nine tenths occur only once, and roughly 2.2% lies in the top ten. This CDR3 region has 17 residues. V lost 0 bases to trimming and J lost 5 bases, with 19 bases between them. The germline gives CDR1 LGHNA, CDR2 YSLEER. The sequence was collected from a man between 65 and 85 years old with active or convalescent COVID-19. The chain employs TRBV4-3 and TRBJ2-5, with D possibly matching TRBD2 (7 bases). Sequenced: peripheral blood. CDR3 sequence reads: CASSQEHRRGLRETQYF. DNA for the CDR3: TGCGCCAGCAGCCAAGAGCATCGGCGGGGGCTCAGGGAGACCCAGTACTTC.